The source of this TCR beta chain is a study of T cell clonality in common variable immunodeficiency. Overall study results and limits: TCRbeta clonality was increased in CVID versus healthy controls. Repertoire-complication correlations in CVID were limited by patient heterogeneity. What drives increased CVID clonality needs T cell subpopulation sequencing. In common variable immunodeficiency, TCR beta chains reportedly carried fewer deletions and N-nucleotide insertions.

This clone was seen a handful of times. As yet, its antigen is unknown. The read finishes 3 residues shy of the CDR3 end, and the germline J gene is used to complete it. Germline-derived CDR1 and CDR2 are SNHLY and FYNNEI. The CDR3 length is 16 residues. Assay: immunoSEQ multiplex PCR; the TCRdb copy retains only in-frame clones and omits some. Observed in the sample are 50,000 or so clones, none of them singletons. The TCR originated in a person aged 18 to 75 in good health. This sequence joins TRBV2 and TRBJ2-4; D not certain. Sequenced material: peripheral blood mononuclear cells. The sequenced CDR3 bases are TGTGCCAGCAGTACACGCCCGGCCGCGATTAACTATGGT. As protein: CASSTRPAAINYG. The full CDR3 reads CASSTRPAAINYGQYF.